The rows below give T cell receptor beta chains drawn from one sample of a study of OX40 agonist ivuxolimab in advanced cancers. Clones were sequenced by immunoSEQ multiplex PCR, and TCRdb holds only the in-frame ones, with some missing. This sample carries 40,000 to 50,000 clones, about 88% of them seen once, and the ten largest clones take 12%. The input for sequencing was CD4+ or CD8+ T cells sorted from blood, taken in a trial of the OX40 agonist ivuxolimab. Every receptor here comes from an adult with an advanced solid tumor such as melanoma, head and neck, liver or kidney cancer. Each CDR3 is given with its conserved first and last residue. Each record gives: CDR3 length, D gene, J gene, V gene, clone size, CDR3 protein, CDR3 DNA. D genes are given only for firm matches. A clone size is listed for some rows: how often the clone was seen (once, few, many), or a class if it is expanded.

14 . TRBJ1-2 TRBV5-4 few CASSPWVGNYGYTF TGTGCCAGCAGCCCGTGGGTCGGGAACTATGGCTACACCTTC
15 . TRBJ1-1 TRBV27 . CASSFGGIMNTEAFF TGTGCCAGCAGTTTTGGGGGTATTATGAACACTGAAGCTTTCTTT
16 TRBD1 TRBJ2-5 TRBV9 medium-sized CASSLGQGKGKETQYF TGTGCCAGCAGCCTCGGACAGGGGAAAGGGAAAGAGACCCAGTACTTC
16 TRBD1 TRBJ2-7 TRBV4-2 . CASSQEGQGILYEQYF TGTGCCAGCAGCCAAGAGGGACAGGGCATTCTTTACGAGCAGTACTTC
14 . TRBJ1-1 TRBV6-1 . CASSEGGGRSEAFF TGTGCCAGCAGTGAAGGGGGGGGTAGGAGTGAAGCTTTCTTT
16 TRBD1 TRBJ1-3 TRBV11-2 once CASSLRDREAGNTIYF TGTGCCAGCAGCTTGAGGGACAGGGAGGCTGGAAACACCATATATTTT
17 TRBD2 TRBJ2-1 TRBV11-2 . CASSSPNLAVSYNEQFF TGTGCCAGCAGCTCCCCAAACCTAGCGGTCTCCTACAATGAGCAGTTCTTC
14 . TRBJ1-1 TRBV15 few CATSSGRRNTEAFF TGTGCCACCAGCAGCGGCCGAAGGAACACTGAAGCTTTCTTT
15 . TRBJ2-7 TRBV9 . CASSVGSSQAYEQYF TGTGCCAGCAGCGTAGGGTCCAGCCAAGCCTACGAGCAGTACTTC
17 . TRBJ2-3 TRBV7-2 . CASSLEEVGKRSDTQYF TGTGCCAGCAGCTTAGAGGAAGTCGGGAAACGGTCAGATACGCAGTATTTT
16 TRBD1 TRBJ2-1 TRBV5-1 . CASSFTGTGVYNEQFF TGCGCCAGCAGCTTTACCGGGACAGGGGTGTACAATGAGCAGTTCTTC
17 TRBD2 TRBJ2-1 TRBV7-8 . CASSYLRGVLSYNEQFF TGTGCCAGCAGCTACTTGCGGGGGGTATTATCCTACAATGAGCAGTTCTTC
13 . TRBJ1-2 TRBV28 . CASSLTVNYGYTF TGTGCCAGCAGTTTGACCGTTAACTATGGCTACACCTTC
14 . TRBJ2-7 TRBV11-2 . CASSSPAGGYEQYF TGTGCCAGCAGCTCCCCGGCAGGGGGGTACGAGCAGTACTTC
14 TRBD1 TRBJ2-3 TRBV29-1 few CSVEGQGYTDTQYF TGCAGCGTTGAGGGACAGGGATACACAGATACGCAGTATTTT
15 . TRBJ1-5 TRBV2 . CASSVRGQSNQPQHF TGTGCCAGCAGTGTGAGAGGGCAGAGCAATCAGCCCCAGCATTTT
15 . TRBJ2-5 TRBV27 . CASSPITASQETQYF TGTGCCAGCAGTCCCATTACCGCCTCTCAAGAGACCCAGTACTTC
15 . TRBJ2-1 TRBV5-1 . CASSPVAGAVNEQFF TGCGCCAGCAGCCCAGTTGCGGGGGCGGTCAATGAGCAGTTCTTC
15 TRBD2 TRBJ2-2 TRBV7-6 . CASSLTSGDTGELFF TGTGCCAGCAGCTTAACTAGCGGGGACACCGGGGAGCTGTTTTTT
13 . TRBJ2-7 TRBV27 . CASSLSYDPEQYF TGTGCCAGCAGTTTGTCCTATGATCCCGAGCAGTACTTC
16 TRBD2 TRBJ2-5 TRBV6-6 . CASRGTSGGARETQYF TGTGCCAGCAGGGGGACTAGCGGGGGGGCCCGAGAGACCCAGTACTTC
15 . TRBJ1-6 TRBV4-1 . CASSQDLRPNSPLHF TGCGCCAGCAGCCAAGATCTTCGGCCAAATTCACCCCTCCACTTT
15 . TRBJ2-1 TRBV7-9 . CASSLTGFSYNEQFF TGTGCCAGCAGCTTGACAGGATTCTCCTACAATGAGCAGTTCTTC